The rows below give T cell receptor beta chains drawn from one sample of a study of siplizumab effects on memory and regulatory T cells. Assay: immunoSEQ multiplex PCR; the TCRdb copy retains only in-frame clones and omits some. The sample carries about 100,000 clones, roughly nine tenths recorded once. The sample consisted of Tregs sorted from blood. These receptors came from a human donor in good health. CDR3s include the opening cysteine and the closing phenylalanine or tryptophan. Fields, in order: D gene, clone size, V gene, J gene, CDR3 protein, CDR3 DNA. The D gene is left open where the match is weak. Size is stated for part of the rows, as once, few or many counts, or as a class when the clone is expanded.

.	.	TRBV7-2	TRBJ2-7	CASSLGSYEQYF	TGTGCCAGCAGCTTAGGCTCCTACGAGCAGTACTTC
.	.	TRBV15	TRBJ2-3	CATSDQGGEADTQYF	TGTGCCACCAGCGACCAAGGGGGGGAGGCAGATACGCAGTATTTT
.	.	TRBV5-5	TRBJ1-1	CASSLEEGITEAFF	TGTGCCAGCAGCTTGGAAGAAGGGATCACTGAAGCTTTCTTT
.	once	TRBV5-1	TRBJ1-1	CASRSKLHEAFF	TGCGCCAGCAGGAGCAAACTACATGAAGCTTTCTTT
.	.	TRBV5-1	TRBJ2-2	CASSLMGGAGTGELFF	TGCGCCAGCAGCTTGATGGGGGGCGCGGGGACCGGGGAGCTGTTTTTT
.	.	TRBV5-1	TRBJ2-3	CASSLPPGRSSTDTQYF	TGCGCCAGCAGCTTGCCACCGGGACGGAGTAGCACAGATACGCAGTATTTT
.	.	TRBV11-2	TRBJ2-1	CASSLGVDNEQFF	TGTGCCAGCAGCTTAGGGGTGGACAATGAGCAGTTCTTC
TRBD2	.	TRBV10-2	TRBJ2-1	CASSASGRRNEQFF	TGCGCCAGCAGCGCTAGCGGGAGGAGGAATGAGCAGTTCTTC
.	.	TRBV5-5	TRBJ2-1	CASSPRHLSIPFF	TGTGCCAGCAGCCCACGACACCTCTCGATACCGTTCTTC
.	.	TRBV5-4	TRBJ1-2	CASSLEQGNYGYTF	TGTGCCAGCAGCTTGGAGCAGGGGAACTATGGCTACACCTTC
.	.	TRBV5-8	TRBJ2-7	CASSSHYEQYF	TGTGCCAGCAGTTCTCATTACGAGCAGTACTTC
.	.	TRBV7-2	TRBJ1-1	CASTPGGARNTEAFF	TGTGCCAGCACCCCTGGGGGGGCGCGGAACACTGAAGCTTTCTTT
.	.	TRBV10-3	TRBJ2-3	CAISRDTYTDTQYF	TGTGCCATCAGCCGGGACACATACACAGATACGCAGTATTTT
TRBD2	.	TRBV5-4	TRBJ2-7	CASSLFGAGSYEQYF	TGTGCCAGCAGCTTGTTTGGAGCGGGGTCCTACGAGCAGTACTTC
.	.	TRBV10-3	TRBJ2-2	CAISGVLNTGELFF	TGTGCCATCAGTGGGGTTCTTAACACCGGGGAGCTGTTTTTT
.	.	TRBV28	TRBJ1-4	CASTLGGASEKLFF	TGTGCCAGCACCTTAGGGGGGGCCAGTGAAAAACTGTTTTTT
TRBD1	.	TRBV28	TRBJ2-7	CASSGTGERYEQYF	TGTGCCAGCAGTGGGACAGGGGAGCGCTACGAGCAGTACTTC
.	.	TRBV6-5	TRBJ2-3	CASSKEFRTGTRSYF	TGTGCCAGCAGCAAAGAATTTCGAACCGGGACCCGCTCGTATTTT
.	.	TRBV7-9	TRBJ2-2	CASSFAGRGSWELFF	TGTGCCAGCAGCTTTGCCGGACGGGGCAGTTGGGAGCTGTTTTTT
.	.	TRBV9	TRBJ2-1	CASSVAFLASDNEQFF	TGTGCCAGCAGCGTAGCTTTCCTAGCGAGTGACAATGAGCAGTTCTTC
.	once	TRBV7-3	TRBJ1-3	CASSPNTIYF	TGTGCCAGCAGCCCAAACACCATATATTTT
TRBD1	.	TRBV7-2	TRBJ1-2	CASKPGTGDIVGYTF	TGTGCCAGCAAGCCCGGGACAGGAGATATCGTAGGCTACACCTTC
TRBD1	.	TRBV28	TRBJ1-2	CASSQQGNYGYTF	TGTGCCAGCAGTCAACAGGGGAACTATGGCTACACCTTC
.	.	TRBV6-5	TRBJ2-7	CASSYSEKQYF	TGTGCCAGCAGTTACTCGGAGAAGCAGTACTTC
.	.	TRBV7-9	TRBJ1-4	CASSLGAGTNEKLFF	TGTGCCAGCAGCTTAGGGGCGGGGACTAATGAAAAACTGTTTTTT
.	.	TRBV6-6	TRBJ1-6	CASSYGNSPLHF	TGTGCCAGCAGTTATGGTAATTCACCCCTCCACTTT
TRBD2	.	TRBV4-1	TRBJ2-3	CASSQGGGSLIDTQYF	TGCGCCAGCAGCCAAGGGGGCGGGAGTTTGATAGATACGCAGTATTTT
.	.	TRBV6-6	TRBJ2-5	CASSTSVAETQYF	.
.	.	TRBV7-9	TRBJ2-6	CASSLGGPLSLANVLTF	TGTGCCAGCAGCTTAGGGGGTCCTCTGAGTTTGGCCAACGTCCTGACTTTC
TRBD1	once	TRBV28	TRBJ2-1	CASSLNPSYRRQGIYNEQFF	TGTGCCAGCAGTTTAAACCCCTCCTACCGGAGACAGGGGATTTACAATGAGCAGTTCTTC
.	.	TRBV14	TRBJ1-2	CASSQGVGIYGYTF	TGTGCCAGCAGCCAAGGGGTTGGCATCTATGGCTACACCTTC
TRBD1	few	TRBV27	TRBJ2-7	CASSPTDRALYEQYF	TGTGCCAGCAGTCCTACGGACAGGGCCCTCTACGAGCAGTACTTC
TRBD2	.	TRBV11-2	TRBJ2-3	CASSLSAGGLFGTDTQYF	TGTGCCAGCAGCTTATCCGCGGGAGGGTTATTTGGCACAGATACGCAGTATTTT
.	.	TRBV6-5	TRBJ2-5	CASSYSPLQTQYF	TGTGCCAGCAGTTACTCTCCCCTACAGACCCAGTACTTC
.	.	TRBV5-1	TRBJ2-1	CASSFGTGYNEQFF	TGCGCCAGCAGCTTCGGAACCGGATACAATGAGCAGTTCTTC
.	.	TRBV27	TRBJ2-3	CASRHRMVPDTQYF	TGTGCCAGCAGGCACAGGATGGTCCCAGATACGCAGTATTTT
TRBD2	.	TRBV5-4	TRBJ2-1	CASSLGLAGHNEQFF	TGTGCCAGCAGCTTGGGACTAGCGGGGCACAATGAGCAGTTCTTC
.	.	TRBV19	TRBJ2-2	CASSIATRVGELFF	TGTGCCAGTAGTATAGCGACTAGGGTCGGGGAGCTGTTTTTT
.	.	TRBV11-3	TRBJ2-3	CASSALGGTDTQYF	TGTGCCAGCAGCGCTTTAGGAGGTACAGATACGCAGTATTTT
.	.	TRBV5-1	TRBJ1-6	CASSLGGSTSSPLHF	TGCGCCAGCAGCTTGGGAGGGAGCACGAGTTCACCCCTCCACTTT